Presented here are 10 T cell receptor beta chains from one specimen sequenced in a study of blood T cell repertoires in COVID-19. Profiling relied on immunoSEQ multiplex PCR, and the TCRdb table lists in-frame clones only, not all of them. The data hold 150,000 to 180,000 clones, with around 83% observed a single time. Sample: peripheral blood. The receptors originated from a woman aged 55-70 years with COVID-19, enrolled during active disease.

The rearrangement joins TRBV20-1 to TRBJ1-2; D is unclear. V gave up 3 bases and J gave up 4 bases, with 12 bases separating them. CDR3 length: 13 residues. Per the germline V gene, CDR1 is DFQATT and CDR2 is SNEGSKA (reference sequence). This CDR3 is CSASSGMGYGYTF. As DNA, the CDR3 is TGCAGTGCTAGTTCCGGGATGGGCTATGGCTACACCTTC.

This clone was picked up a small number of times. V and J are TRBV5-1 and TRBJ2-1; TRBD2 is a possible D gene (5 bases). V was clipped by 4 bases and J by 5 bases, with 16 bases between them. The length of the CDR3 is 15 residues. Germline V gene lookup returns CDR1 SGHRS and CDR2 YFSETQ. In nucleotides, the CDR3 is TGCGCCAGCAGCCCCGGGGTATTAGGCAACAATGAGCAGTTCTTC. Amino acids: CASSPGVLGNNEQFF.

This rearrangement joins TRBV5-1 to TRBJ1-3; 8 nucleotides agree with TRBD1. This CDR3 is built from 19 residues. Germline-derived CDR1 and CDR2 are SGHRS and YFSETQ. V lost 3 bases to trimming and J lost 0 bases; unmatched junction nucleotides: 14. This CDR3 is CASSWTLTGTGDSGNTIYF. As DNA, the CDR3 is TGCGCCAGCAGCTGGACACTAACCGGGACAGGCGACTCTGGAAACACCATATATTTT. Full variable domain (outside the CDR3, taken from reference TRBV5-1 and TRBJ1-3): KAGVTQTPRYLIKTRGQQVTLSCSPISGHRSVSWYQQTPGQGLQFLFEYFSETQRNKGNFPGRFSGRQFSNSRSEMNVSTLELGDSALYLCASSWTLTGTGDSGNTIYFGEGSWLTVV.

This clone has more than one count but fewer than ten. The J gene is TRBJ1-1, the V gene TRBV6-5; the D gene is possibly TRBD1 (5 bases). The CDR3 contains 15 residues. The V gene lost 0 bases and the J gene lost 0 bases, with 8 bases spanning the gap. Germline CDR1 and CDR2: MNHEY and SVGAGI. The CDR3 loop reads CASSYSWGMNTEAFF. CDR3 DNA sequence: TGTGCCAGCAGTTACTCTTGGGGCATGAACACTGAAGCTTTCTTT.

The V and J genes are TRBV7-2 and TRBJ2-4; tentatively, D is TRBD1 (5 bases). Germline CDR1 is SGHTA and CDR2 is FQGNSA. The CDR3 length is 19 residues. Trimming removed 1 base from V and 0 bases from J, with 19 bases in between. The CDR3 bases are TGTGCCAGCAGCTTAGATCGGACAAGGGGAATCCTAGCCAAAAACATTCAGTACTTC. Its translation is CASSLDRTRGILAKNIQYF.

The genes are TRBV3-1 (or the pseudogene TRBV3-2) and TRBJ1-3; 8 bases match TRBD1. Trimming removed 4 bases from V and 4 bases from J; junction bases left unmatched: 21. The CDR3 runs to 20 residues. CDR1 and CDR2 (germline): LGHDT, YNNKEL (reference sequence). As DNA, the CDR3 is TGTGCCAGCAGCCGCGGGACAGGTTCAGGGGGGCACCTCTGGGGAAACACCATATATTTT. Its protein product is CASSRGTGSGGHLWGNTIYF.

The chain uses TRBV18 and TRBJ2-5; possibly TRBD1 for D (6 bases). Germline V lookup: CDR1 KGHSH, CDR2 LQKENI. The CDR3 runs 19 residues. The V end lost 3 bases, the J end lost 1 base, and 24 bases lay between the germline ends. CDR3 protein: CASSPRISTGLSLQETQYF. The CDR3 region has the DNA TGTGCCAGCTCACCCCGAATTTCAACAGGGCTAAGCCTCCAAGAGACCCAGTACTTC.

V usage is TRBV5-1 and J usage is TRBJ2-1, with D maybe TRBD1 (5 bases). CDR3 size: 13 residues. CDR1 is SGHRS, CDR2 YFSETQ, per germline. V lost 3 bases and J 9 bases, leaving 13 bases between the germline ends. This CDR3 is CASSYSQEPEQFF. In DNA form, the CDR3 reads TGCGCCAGCAGCTATTCACAGGAGCCTGAGCAGTTCTTC.

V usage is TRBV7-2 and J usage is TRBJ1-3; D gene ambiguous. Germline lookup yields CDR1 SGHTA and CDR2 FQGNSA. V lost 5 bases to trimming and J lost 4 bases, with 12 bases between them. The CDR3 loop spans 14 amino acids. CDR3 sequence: CASSPRGVGNTIYF. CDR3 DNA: TGTGCCAGCAGCCCTCGGGGAGTGGGAAACACCATATATTTT.

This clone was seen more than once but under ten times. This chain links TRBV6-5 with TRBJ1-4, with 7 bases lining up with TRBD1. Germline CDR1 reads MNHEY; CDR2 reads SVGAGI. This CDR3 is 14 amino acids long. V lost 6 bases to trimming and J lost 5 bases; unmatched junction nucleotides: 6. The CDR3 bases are TGTGCCAGCAGGGATTTAGGGGGCAATGAAAAACTGTTTTTT. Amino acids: CASRDLGGNEKLFF.